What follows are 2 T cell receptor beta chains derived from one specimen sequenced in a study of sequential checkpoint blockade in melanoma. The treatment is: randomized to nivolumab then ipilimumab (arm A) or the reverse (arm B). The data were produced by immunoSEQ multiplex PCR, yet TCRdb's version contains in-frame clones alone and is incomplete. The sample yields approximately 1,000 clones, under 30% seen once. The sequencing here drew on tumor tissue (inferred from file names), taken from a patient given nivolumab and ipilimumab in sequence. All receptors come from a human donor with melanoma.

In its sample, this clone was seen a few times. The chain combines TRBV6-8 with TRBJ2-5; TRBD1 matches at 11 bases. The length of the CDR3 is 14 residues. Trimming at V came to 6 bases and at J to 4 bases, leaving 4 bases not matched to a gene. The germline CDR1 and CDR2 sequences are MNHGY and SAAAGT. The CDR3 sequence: CASSLDRGRETQYF. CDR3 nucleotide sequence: TGTGCCAGCAGCCTGGACAGGGGGCGAGAGACCCAGTACTTC.

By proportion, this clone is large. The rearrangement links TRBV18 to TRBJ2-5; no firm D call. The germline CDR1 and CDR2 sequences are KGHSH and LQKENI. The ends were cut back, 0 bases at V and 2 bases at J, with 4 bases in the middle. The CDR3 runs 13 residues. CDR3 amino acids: CASSPPGQETQYF. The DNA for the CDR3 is TGTGCCAGCTCACCACCGGGGCAAGAGACCCAGTACTTC.